A selection of T cell receptor beta chains follows, all from one sample in a study of beta chain features in type 1 diabetes. Here immunoSEQ multiplex PCR was the method, and the copy in TCRdb shows in-frame clones only, minus some. This sample has roughly 170,000 clones, with less than 15% found just once. What was sequenced was central memory CD4+ T cells from blood. These receptors all stem from a woman younger than 35 in good health. The CDR3 runs from the conserved cysteine through the conserved F or W. The order of the fields is V gene, clone size, D gene, J gene, CDR3 protein, CDR3 DNA. D genes are given only for firm matches. Clone size appears in some rows only: once, few, many, or a class for an expanded clone.

TRBV18,few,TRBD1,TRBJ2-7,CASSQTGDGKYF,TGTGCCAGCTCACAGACAGGGGATGGAAAGTACTTC
TRBV6-5,few,NA,TRBJ2-3,CASIRDRSVADTQYF,TGTGCCAGCATTCGAGACAGATCAGTAGCAGATACGCAGTATTTT
TRBV19,NA,TRBD2,TRBJ2-7,CASSGLAGNDEQYF,TGTGCCAGTAGTGGACTAGCGGGGAACGACGAGCAGTACTTC
TRBV19,NA,TRBD1,TRBJ1-1,CASRPDRDGRTEAFF,TGTGCCAGTAGGCCCGACAGGGATGGTCGAACTGAAGCTTTCTTT
TRBV7-2,NA,NA,TRBJ1-1,CASSFRVNPEAFF,TGTGCCAGCAGCTTTCGGGTTAACCCTGAAGCTTTCTTT
TRBV28,few,NA,TRBJ1-2,CASRVDYGYTF,TGTGCCAGCAGAGTAGACTATGGCTACACCTTC
TRBV7-3,few,TRBD2,TRBJ2-7,CASSLRSGDYEQYF,TGTGCCAGCAGCTTACGTAGCGGGGACTACGAGCAGTACTTC
TRBV5-1,few,TRBD1,TRBJ2-7,CASSASGTGGYEQYF,TGCGCCAGCAGCGCCTCCGGGACAGGGGGCTACGAGCAGTACTTC
TRBV21-1,NA,NA,TRBJ2-5,CASSPFAERKYQETQYF,TGTGCCAGCAGCCCCTTTGCTGAGCGGAAGTACCAAGAGACCCAGTACTTC
TRBV10-3,NA,TRBD1,TRBJ2-7,CAISDRTGGSEQYF,TGTGCCATCAGTGACCGGACAGGGGGTTCCGAGCAGTACTTC
TRBV9,NA,TRBD1,TRBJ1-1,CASSARQGAGEAFF,TGTGCCAGCAGCGCCCGACAGGGGGCCGGCGAAGCTTTCTTT
TRBV27,few,TRBD1,TRBJ1-5,CATGGTGVSQPQHF,TGTGCCACTGGAGGCACAGGGGTTTCTCAGCCCCAGCATTTT
TRBV19,NA,TRBD2,TRBJ2-1,CASSIRTSGRSDNEQFF,TGTGCCAGTAGTATCAGGACTAGCGGGAGAAGTGACAATGAGCAGTTCTTC
TRBV7-7,few,TRBD1,TRBJ2-1,CASSSGTGGNEQFF,TGTGCTAGCAGCTCCGGGACAGGGGGTAATGAGCAGTTCTTC
TRBV29-1,NA,TRBD2,TRBJ2-7,CSVEEREEFYEQYF,TGCAGCGTTGAAGAGCGGGAGGAATTCTACGAGCAGTACTTC
TRBV30,NA,NA,TRBJ2-1,CAWSVRGPYNEQFF,TGTGCCTGGAGTGTACGTGGCCCCTACAATGAGCAGTTCTTC
TRBV15,NA,NA,TRBJ2-7,CATSRDFNEQYF,TGTGCCACCAGCAGAGATTTCAACGAGCAGTACTTC
TRBV14,few,NA,TRBJ2-7,CASSLGAAYEQYF,TGTGCCAGCAGCTTAGGCGCGGCCTACGAGCAGTACTTC
TRBV25-1,few,TRBD2,TRBJ2-1,CASSDPGLAGGNNEQFF,TGTGCCAGCAGTGACCCTGGACTAGCGGGAGGGAACAATGAGCAGTTCTTC
TRBV9,few,TRBD1,TRBJ2-7,CASSVLPGGAYEQYF,TGTGCCAGCAGCGTACTCCCAGGGGGCGCATACGAGCAGTACTTC
TRBV27,NA,TRBD2,TRBJ2-3,CASSSGLDADTQYF,TGTGCCAGCAGTTCCGGACTAGACGCCGATACGCAGTATTTT
TRBV7-2,few,NA,TRBJ1-4,CASSLGYEEKLFF,TGTGCCAGCAGCTTAGGATACGAGGAAAAACTGTTTTTT
TRBV5-1,few,NA,TRBJ2-1,CASSAQSANEQFF,TGCGCCAGCAGCGCCCAGAGCGCGAATGAGCAGTTCTTC
TRBV29-1,few,TRBD1,TRBJ1-1,CSVVDRGKNTEAFF,TGCAGCGTTGTAGACAGGGGGAAGAACACTGAAGCTTTCTTT
TRBV4-2,NA,NA,TRBJ1-1,CASSQERQRMNTEAFF,TGTGCCAGCAGCCAAGAAAGACAGAGAATGAACACTGAAGCTTTCTTT
TRBV6-5,NA,NA,TRBJ1-1,CATVMNTEAFF,TGTGCCACGGTTATGAACACTGAAGCTTTCTTT
TRBV30,NA,TRBD2,TRBJ2-7,CAWIRTTFGLAGSYEQYF,TGTGCCTGGATTCGCACGACATTCGGGCTAGCGGGCTCCTACGAGCAGTACTTC
TRBV2,NA,NA,TRBJ2-5,CASTRGSDGETQYF,TGTGCCAGCACCCGGGGTAGCGATGGGGAGACCCAGTACTTC
TRBV6-1,NA,NA,TRBJ1-1,CASSEGILRARGWTEAFF,TGTGCCAGCAGTGAAGGGATCTTGAGAGCAAGGGGTTGGACTGAAGCTTTCTTT
TRBV5-8,NA,NA,TRBJ2-1,CASSPFGGSYNEQFF,TGTGCCAGCAGCCCGTTCGGAGGCTCCTACAATGAGCAGTTCTTC
TRBV11-1,few,TRBD2,TRBJ2-5,CASTKGLAGLQETQYF,TGTGCCAGCACCAAGGGGCTAGCGGGGTTACAAGAGACCCAGTACTTC
TRBV7-2,NA,TRBD1,TRBJ2-2,CASSARQGHTGELFF,TGTGCCAGCAGCGCGAGACAGGGGCACACCGGGGAGCTGTTTTTT
TRBV29-1,NA,NA,TRBJ2-7,CSVFYYSESSYEQYF,TGCAGCGTCTTTTATTACAGTGAAAGCTCCTACGAGCAGTACTTC
TRBV28,few,TRBD1,TRBJ2-7,CASKTYGQGSYEQYF,TGTGCCAGCAAGACTTACGGACAGGGCTCCTACGAGCAGTACTTC
TRBV6-5,few,NA,TRBJ1-5,CASSYRIGDPRPQHF,TGTGCCAGCAGTTATAGGATAGGGGATCCTCGGCCCCAGCATTTT
TRBV28,few,TRBD1,TRBJ2-5,CASFTGEETQYF,TGTGCCAGCTTCACAGGGGAAGAGACCCAGTACTTC
TRBV6-1,few,TRBD1,TRBJ2-7,CASRGSPDRSYEQYF,TGTGCCAGCAGGGGCTCCCCGGACAGGTCCTACGAGCAGTACTTC
TRBV6-5,few,TRBD1,TRBJ1-2,CASRKGQGAYYGYTF,TGTGCCAGCAGAAAGGGACAGGGGGCATACTATGGCTACACCTTC
TRBV19,NA,TRBD1,TRBJ1-2,CASSMPGQIPYGYTF,TGTGCCAGTAGTATGCCGGGACAGATCCCTTATGGCTACACCTTC
TRBV5-1,few,NA,TRBJ2-7,CASSLGVFEDEQYF,TGCGCCAGCAGCCTCGGTGTTTTTGAGGACGAGCAGTACTTC
TRBV29-1,few,NA,TRBJ2-7,CSVGHGQSYEQYF,TGCAGCGTTGGGCATGGTCAGTCCTACGAGCAGTACTTC
TRBV20-1,NA,NA,TRBJ2-7,CSANHYEQYF,TGCAGTGCTAATCACTACGAGCAGTACTTC
TRBV5-1,many,TRBD2,TRBJ2-1,CASSSAGTHPGTSGPSPYNEQFF,TGCGCCAGCAGCTCCGCCGGGACACATCCCGGGACTAGCGGACCTAGCCCCTACAATGAGCAGTTCTTC
TRBV28,NA,NA,TRBJ1-5,CASRSEWGGNQPQHF,TGTGCCAGCAGGTCCGAATGGGGGGGCAATCAGCCCCAGCATTTT
TRBV14,NA,NA,TRBJ1-1,CASSPLQGANTEAFF,TGTGCCAGCAGCCCACTACAGGGTGCGAACACTGAAGCTTTCTTT
TRBV12-5,once,TRBD1,TRBJ1-2,CASGLVQGTGVNYGYTF,TGTGCTAGTGGTTTGGTACAGGGGACAGGGGTAAACTATGGCTACACCTTC
TRBV25-1,few,TRBD2,TRBJ2-5,CASSESASGAQETQYF,TGTGCCAGCAGTGAATCGGCTAGCGGGGCCCAAGAGACCCAGTACTTC